Below are 27 T cell receptor beta chains sequenced from a single sample in a study of control samples from healthy donors and cancer patients. The table came from immunoSEQ multiplex PCR; TCRdb's copy has only in-frame clones and leaves some out. The table lists 140,000 or so clones, 75% to 95% of them singletons, with about 3.2% in the top ten. The sample consisted of blood. Receptor source: a man aged 25-40 years in good health.

DNA of the CDR3: TGTGCTAGTGGTTTGGACAGGGAAAAGGAAAAACTGTTTTTT. Translated, it gives CASGLDREKEKLFF. The V and J genes are TRBV12-5 and TRBJ1-4; D perhaps matches TRBD1 (6 bases). The CDR3 is 14 amino acids. The V gene lost 1 base and the J gene lost 8 bases, with 11 bases spanning the gap. The germline V gene has CDR1 LGHNT and CDR2 FRNRAP. Full variable domain (rest looked up from reference TRBV12-5 and TRBJ1-4): DARVTQTPRHKVTEMGQEVTMRCQPILGHNTVFWYRQTMMQGLELLAYFRNRAPLDDSGMPKDRFSAEMPDATLATLKIQPSEPRDSAVYFCASGLDREKEKLFFGSGTQLSVL.

J is TRBJ1-2 and V is TRBV10-3; D is possibly TRBD1 (5 bases). Between the trimmed V and J ends, which lost 0 bases and 4 bases, there was a span of 12 bases. CDR3 size: 15 residues. CDR1 is ENHRY, CDR2 SYGVKD, per germline. The CDR3 DNA follows: TGTGCCATCAGTGAGTCGGGGGGTCTTGGCTATGGCTACACCTTC. The encoded protein is CAISESGGLGYGYTF.

This chain connects TRBV5-4 to TRBJ2-2, with a possible D match to TRBD1 (6 bases). CDR1 and CDR2 (germline): SGHNT, YYREEE (reference sequence). The CDR3 is made up of 14 amino acids. The ends were cut back, 4 bases at V and 3 bases at J, with 10 bases in the middle. CDR3 in DNA: TGTGCCAGCAGCGTGGGACAATACACCGGGGAGCTGTTTTTT. Translation gives CASSVGQYTGELFF.

The CDR3 bases are TGCAGCGTTCCAGGCCAGAGCACAGATACGCAGTATTTT. This translates into CSVPGQSTDTQYF. V gene TRBV29-1 combines with J gene TRBJ2-3; unclear D gene. Germline V gene lookup returns CDR1 SQVTM and CDR2 ANQGSEA. This CDR3 spans 13 amino acids. Trimming shortened V by 5 bases and J by 0 bases, and 9 bases separated the two germline ends.

The chain couples TRBV5-1 to TRBJ1-1; 9 bases are a match to TRBD1. Germline CDR1 is SGHRS and CDR2 is YFSETQ. The trim removed 0 bases at V and 0 bases at J, leaving 6 bases unmatched. The CDR3 extends over 17 amino acids. This CDR3 reads CASSLDGTGIMNTEAFF. The CDR3 DNA follows: TGCGCCAGCAGCTTGGACGGGACAGGGATAATGAACACTGAAGCTTTCTTT.

On this clone itself: The junction departs from the called germline gene at one end, perhaps through a read error. This sequence joins TRBV15 and TRBJ1-4, with D possibly TRBD1 on 5 matching bases. This CDR3 has 14 amino acids. The germline CDR1 and CDR2 sequences are LNHNV and YYDKDF (reference sequence). This CDR3 reads CAARQGRVNEKLFF. The CDR3 DNA is TGTGCCGCCAGGCAGGGAAGGGTTAATGAAAAACTGTTTTTT.

The table lists this clone with a few counts. The chain carries TRBV7-6 and TRBJ2-7; D call uncertain. From germline, CDR1 is SGHVS and CDR2 FNYEAQ. Trimming removed 1 base from V and 0 bases from J, with 4 bases in between. The CDR3 extends over 13 amino acids. The CDR3 protein is CASSLGNSYEQYF. In nucleotides, the CDR3 is TGTGCCAGCAGCTTAGGCAACTCCTACGAGCAGTACTTC.

The J gene is TRBJ2-7, the V gene TRBV13; D is undetermined. This CDR3 has 13 residues. From germline, CDR1 is PRHDT and CDR2 FYEKMQ (reference sequence). V was trimmed by 1 base and J by 1 base, leaving 5 bases between them. This CDR3 is CASSLEASYEQYF. The CDR3 nucleotides read TGTGCCAGCAGCTTAGAAGCTTCCTACGAGCAGTACTTC.

V gene TRBV5-6 combines with J gene TRBJ1-2; no firm D call. Germline values: CDR1 SGHDT, CDR2 YYEEEE. The CDR3 length is 12 residues. V dropped 0 bases and J dropped 6 bases, with 6 bases sitting between them. CDR3 DNA sequence: TGTGCCAGCAGCTTGGCTGGGGATGGCTACACCTTC. Translated: CASSLAGDGYTF.

V is TRBV5-1 and J is TRBJ1-2, with 9 bases fitting TRBD1. V trimming: 0 bases; J trimming: 6 bases; junction bases outside the gene matches: 3. This CDR3 has 14 residues. Looked up from germline, CDR1 is SGHRS and CDR2 is YFSETQ. Here the CDR3 DNA reads TGCGCCAGCAGCTTGGGTGGGACAGGGAATGGCTACACCTTC. It encodes CASSLGGTGNGYTF. Full variable domain (rest looked up from reference TRBV5-1 and TRBJ1-2): KAGVTQTPRYLIKTRGQQVTLSCSPISGHRSVSWYQQTPGQGLQFLFEYFSETQRNKGNFPGRFSGRQFSNSRSEMNVSTLELGDSALYLCASSLGGTGNGYTFGSGTRLTVV.

This chain uses TRBV7-3 with TRBJ1-6; unclear D gene. The germline V and J ends were trimmed by 1 base and 8 bases, with 9 bases remaining between them. The length of the CDR3 is 14 residues. The V gene's germline CDR1 is SGHTA and CDR2 FQGTGA. This CDR3 is CASSLMGRDSPLHF. The CDR3 DNA follows: TGTGCCAGCAGCTTAATGGGGAGGGATTCACCCCTCCACTTT.

Only one count was recorded for this clone. The chain combines TRBV12-3 or TRBV12-4 with TRBJ2-3; perhaps TRBD2 as D (5 bases). This CDR3 has 13 amino acids. Trimming left V 10 bases short and J 2 bases short, with 13 bases between. CDR3 nucleotide sequence: TGTGCCACCCGAGGAGGCTACACAGATACGCAGTATTTT. This codes for CATRGGYTDTQYF.

This chain uses TRBV11-2 with TRBJ1-1; D uncertain. The length of the CDR3 is 15 residues. V lost 5 bases and J 4 bases, leaving 17 bases between the germline ends. Germline CDR1 SGHAT, CDR2 FQNNGV. CDR3: CASSPKTSLGTEAFF. The CDR3 DNA follows: TGTGCCAGCAGCCCCAAGACCTCCCTGGGCACTGAAGCTTTCTTT.

V and J are TRBV5-4 and TRBJ2-1, with TRBD1 matching over 9 bases. The CDR3 consists of 14 residues. CDR1 SGHNT and CDR2 YYREEE come from the germline V gene (reference sequence). Trimming cost V 6 bases and J 2 bases; bases outside gene matches: 3. CDR3 DNA: TGTGCCAGCATGGGACAGGGTACCTACAATGAGCAGTTCTTC. Its protein is CASMGQGTYNEQFF.

The chain links TRBV11-1 to TRBJ2-6; D unresolved. CDR3 size: 16 residues. Germline CDR1 and CDR2: SGHAT and FQDESV (reference sequence). Trimming left V 4 bases short and J 0 bases short, with 10 bases between. The CDR3 region has the DNA TGTGCCAGCAGCTCTCACAGCCGCTCTGGGGCCAACGTCCTGACTTTC. Translated: CASSSHSRSGANVLTF. Full variable domain (rest looked up from reference TRBV11-1 and TRBJ2-6): EAEVAQSPRYKITEKSQAVAFWCDPISGHATLYWYRQILGQGPELLVQFQDESVVDDSQLPKDRFSAERLKGVDSTLKIQPAELGDSAMYLCASSSHSRSGANVLTFGAGSRLTVL.

The chain combines TRBV3-1 (or the pseudogene TRBV3-2) with TRBJ2-7; D perhaps matches TRBD1 (8 bases). The CDR3 loop spans 16 amino acids. Germline CDR1 LGHDT, CDR2 YNNKEL (reference sequence). The V gene lost 2 bases and the J gene lost 2 bases, with 16 bases spanning the gap. As DNA, the CDR3 is TGTGCCAGCAGCCAACTCCGGACAGGGAGGGCCTACGAGCAGTACTTC. This codes for CASSQLRTGRAYEQYF.

V usage is TRBV10-1 and J usage is TRBJ2-1; 12 positions agree with TRBD1. CDR3 length: 17 residues. Per germline, CDR1 WNHNN and CDR2 SYGVQD (reference sequence). V was pared by 5 bases and J by 6 bases, with 11 bases of the junction left unmatched. CDR3 protein: CASSPGTGGVWVNEQFF. The DNA of the CDR3 is TGCGCCAGCAGTCCCGGGACAGGGGGCGTCTGGGTCAATGAGCAGTTCTTC.

The chain employs TRBV5-1 and TRBJ1-1; D remains unclear. Germline CDR1 SGHRS, CDR2 YFSETQ. This CDR3 is built from 14 residues. Between the trimmed V and J ends, which lost 1 base and 1 base, there was a span of 8 bases. CDR3 sequence reads: CASSLNAENTEAFF. The DNA for the CDR3 is TGCGCCAGCAGCTTGAATGCTGAGAACACTGAAGCTTTCTTT.

CDR3 protein: CASSVSGAGSYEQYF. The CDR3 DNA is TGTGCCAGCAGCGTTAGTGGCGCGGGGTCCTACGAGCAGTACTTC. The chain carries TRBV9 and TRBJ2-7, with TRBD2 as a possible D gene (6 bases). V lost 2 bases, J lost 1 base, and 13 bases lay in between. From germline, CDR1 is SGDLS and CDR2 YYNGEE. This CDR3 spans 15 amino acids.

The rearrangement joins TRBV24-1 to TRBJ2-1, with 13 bases aligning to TRBD2. CDR1 is KGHDR and CDR2 is SFDVKD in the germline V gene. The CDR3 runs to 18 residues. V dropped 2 bases and J dropped 1; count of bases not matched to a gene: 4. The CDR3 loop is CATSDWRLAGGSYNEQFF. CDR3 DNA sequence: TGTGCCACCAGTGATTGGAGACTAGCGGGGGGTTCCTACAATGAGCAGTTCTTC.

The chain is built from TRBV28 and TRBJ2-2; D is perhaps TRBD1 (6 bases). Trimming stripped 5 bases from V and 0 bases from J, with 10 bases between. The germline gives CDR1 MDHEN, CDR2 SYDVKM. The CDR3 consists of 15 residues. The chain's CDR3 is CASSTGTSNTGELFF. The CDR3 DNA reads as TGTGCCAGCAGTACCGGGACATCGAACACCGGGGAGCTGTTTTTT.

The genes are TRBV12-5 and TRBJ2-3; TRBD1 might be the D (6 bases). Germline lookup yields CDR1 LGHNT and CDR2 FRNRAP. Trimming cost V 7 bases and J 1 base, with 15 bases left between them. The CDR3 sequence is 15 residues long. CDR3 sequence (DNA): TGTGCTAGTGCCCTCGGACAGAGTCGCACAGATACGCAGTATTTT. Translated, it gives CASALGQSRTDTQYF. Supplemented by reference TRBV12-5 and TRBJ2-3, the full variable domain reads DARVTQTPRHKVTEMGQEVTMRCQPILGHNTVFWYRQTMMQGLELLAYFRNRAPLDDSGMPKDRFSAEMPDATLATLKIQPSEPRDSAVYFCASALGQSRTDTQYFGPGTRLTVL.

The chain carries TRBV28 and TRBJ1-2; weak D call: TRBD1 (6 bases). Deletions cut 5 bases from V and 4 bases from J, with 14 bases between. The CDR3 has 14 amino acids. From germline, CDR1 is MDHEN and CDR2 SYDVKM. CDR3 sequence (DNA): TGTGCCAGCAGTCCCAACAGGGACGGCTATGGCTACACCTTC. This encodes CASSPNRDGYGYTF.

This clone was recorded only once. This chain joins TRBV19 and TRBJ1-6; D uncertain. Trimming removed 2 bases from V and 9 bases from J, with 8 bases in between. This CDR3 has 13 amino acids. The V gene's germline CDR1 is LNHDA and CDR2 SQIVND (reference sequence). The CDR3 here is CASSITLSSPLHF. In nucleotides, the CDR3 is TGTGCCAGTAGTATAACCCTTTCTTCACCCCTCCACTTT.

The chain is built from TRBV4-2 and TRBJ1-5, with a tentative D call TRBD1 (5 bases). Germline assignment: CDR1 LGHNA and CDR2 YNFKEQ. This CDR3 is 17 amino acids long. Trimming took off 1 base at V and 5 bases at J, with 18 bases between the two ends. For the CDR3, the DNA is TGTGCCAGCAGCCAAGGGGGGGTTTGGGAGGAGGATCAGCCCCAGCATTTT. Its protein product is CASSQGGVWEEDQPQHF.

The chain combines TRBV5-1 with TRBJ2-2; TRBD2 agrees at 11 bases. The CDR3 spans 18 residues. Per germline, CDR1 SGHRS and CDR2 YFSETQ. With 4 bases clipped from V and 3 bases from J, the junction kept 11 bases outside the gene matches. Here the CDR3 reads CASSADLTSGRYTGELFF. The DNA of the CDR3 is TGCGCCAGCAGCGCGGACTTAACTAGCGGGAGATACACCGGGGAGCTGTTTTTT.

The chain carries TRBV11-1 and TRBJ1-1, with TRBD1 matching 7 bases. Trimming removed 2 bases from V and 5 bases from J; junction bases left unmatched: 8. In germline, CDR1 is SGHAT, CDR2 FQDESV (reference sequence). This CDR3 comprises 15 residues. CDR3: CASSLRAGGLTEAFF. The CDR3 DNA sequence: TGTGCCAGCAGCTTAAGGGCAGGGGGACTGACTGAAGCTTTCTTT. Full variable domain (outside the CDR3, taken from reference TRBV11-1 and TRBJ1-1): EAEVAQSPRYKITEKSQAVAFWCDPISGHATLYWYRQILGQGPELLVQFQDESVVDDSQLPKDRFSAERLKGVDSTLKIQPAELGDSAMYLCASSLRAGGLTEAFFGQGTRLTVV.